This T cell receptor beta chain was sequenced during a study of technical replicates of blood from several donors. Deletions cut 4 bases from V and 4 bases from J, with 12 bases between. This CDR3 region has 14 residues. Looked up from germline, CDR1 is SGHRS and CDR2 is YFSETQ. Only in-frame clones appear in the TCRdb table, and some are missing; sequencing was by immunoSEQ multiplex PCR. The table has around 68,000 clones, 75% to 95% seen once; the top ten hold under 0.4%. This clonotype originated in a human donor in good health. Some clones in this sample may be carry-over from other donors' samples. J is TRBJ2-1 and V is TRBV5-1; maybe TRBD1 (6 bases). The sample comprised T cells isolated from PBMCs. The CDR3 region is CASSVDRRYNEQFF. The CDR3 DNA is TGCGCCAGCAGCGTGGACAGACGATACAATGAGCAGTTCTTC.